This T cell receptor beta chain came from a study of CD8+ T cells in alopecia areata. A single count supports this clone. Isolated RNA was reverse transcribed into cDNA used as the sequencing template. Measured with immunoSEQ multiplex PCR; TCRdb has only the in-frame clones, and not every one. The profile shows about 100,000 clones, about 60% of them singletons. In germline, CDR1 is SGHAT, CDR2 FQNNGV. The CDR3 loop spans 15 amino acids. With 3 bases removed from V and 0 bases from J, the gap between germline ends came to 11 bases. T lymphocytes (CD4+ and CD8+) were sorted from PBMCs. The rearrangement joins TRBV11-2 to TRBJ1-1; D unclear. The TCR comes from a human donor with alopecia areata. Source material: NKG2D-low CD8+ T cells sorted from blood. The CDR3 coding sequence is TGTGCCAGCAGCTTGATGCGGATAGTGAACACTGAAGCTTTCTTT. It translates to CASSLMRIVNTEAFF.